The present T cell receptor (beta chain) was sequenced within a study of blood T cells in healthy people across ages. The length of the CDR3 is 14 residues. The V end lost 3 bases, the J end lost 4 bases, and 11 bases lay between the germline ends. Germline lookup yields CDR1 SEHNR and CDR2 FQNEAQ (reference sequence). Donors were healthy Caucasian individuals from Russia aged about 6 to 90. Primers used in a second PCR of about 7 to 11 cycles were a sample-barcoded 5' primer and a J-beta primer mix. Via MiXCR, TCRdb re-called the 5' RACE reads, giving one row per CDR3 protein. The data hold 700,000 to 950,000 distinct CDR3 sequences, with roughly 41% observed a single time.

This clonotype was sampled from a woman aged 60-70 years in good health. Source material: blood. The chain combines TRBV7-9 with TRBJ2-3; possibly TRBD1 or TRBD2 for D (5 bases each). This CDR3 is CASSFGGSPDTQYF. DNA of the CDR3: TGTGCCAGCAGCTTTGGGGGTAGCCCAGATACGCAGTATTTT.